A selection of T cell receptor beta chains follows, all from one sample in a study of CD8 T cells in Susac syndrome. TCRdb re-analysed the immunoSEQ multiplex PCR reads in MiXCR, keeping a single row per CDR3 protein. This table has some 400,000 distinct CDR3 sequences, around 83% appearing once. The sample taken for sequencing was CD8+ T cells from PBMCs. These receptors were obtained from a human donor with multiple sclerosis. Both conserved end residues are part of each CDR3. A D gene is named only where the DNA matches it firmly. Expanded clones are given a class, and other clones once, few, many or no size at all.

>once|TRBJ2-7|TRBV20-1|-
CSARDFSYEQYF
>-|TRBJ1-2|TRBV5-4|TRBD1
CASSPTGVGNGYTF
>-|TRBJ2-2|TRBV30|-
CAFLANTGELFF
>-|TRBJ2-2|TRBV19|-
CASSTLHTGELFF
>few|TRBJ1-1|TRBV7-9|-
CASSPPTETEAFF
>-|TRBJ2-7|TRBV5-4|-
CASSSPSSSYEQYF
>-|TRBJ2-5|TRBV12-3/TRBV12-4|TRBD2
CASSWTGGDQETQYF
>-|TRBJ1-1|TRBV7-9|TRBD1
CASSLGGQGHGAFF
>-|TRBJ1-1|TRBV3-1|-
CASSQVPQEGTEAFF
>few|TRBJ2-5|TRBV4-1|-
CASSQDSAETQYF
>once|TRBJ2-2|TRBV7-3|-
CASSLTRLNTGELFF